These T cell receptor beta chains were read from a single sample in a study of CD8 T cells in Susac syndrome. TCRdb ran MiXCR on the immunoSEQ multiplex PCR reads and lists one entry per CDR3 protein. The sample yields about 240,000 distinct CDR3 sequences, 96% seen once. The sample consisted of CD4+ T cells from PBMCs. The receptors were gathered from a human donor with Susac syndrome. CDR3s include the opening cysteine and the closing phenylalanine or tryptophan. The order of the fields is D gene, V gene, J gene, CDR3 protein, CDR3 DNA. A D gene is named only where the DNA matches it firmly.

>-|TRBV11-2|TRBJ2-3
CASSSLSLRTKTDTQYF
TGTGCCAGCAGCTCACTTTCGCTAAGGACGAAAACAGATACGCAGTATTTT
>-|TRBV28|TRBJ2-6
CASRINGGANVLTF
TGTGCCAGCAGGATCAATGGTGGGGCCAACGTCCTGACTTTC
>-|TRBV4-2|TRBJ1-5
CASSQETRSNQPQHF
TGTGCCAGCAGCCAAGAAACACGTAGCAATCAGCCCCAGCATTTT
>TRBD2|TRBV29-1|TRBJ2-1
CSVGRGRANEQFF
TGCAGCGTTGGGCGCGGGAGGGCGAATGAGCAGTTCTTC
>-|TRBV25-1|TRBJ1-1
CASSAEVNTEAFF
TGTGCCAGCAGTGCGGAAGTGAACACTGAAGCTTTCTTT
>TRBD2|TRBV4-2|TRBJ2-4
CASSQPGLAGLENIQYF
TGTGCCAGCAGCCAACCGGGACTAGCGGGATTGGAAAACATTCAGTACTTC
>-|TRBV12-3/TRBV12-4|TRBJ2-6
CASTSVGQRLSGANVLTF
TGTGCCAGCACCAGCGTAGGACAGCGGCTCTCTGGGGCCAACGTCCTGACTTTC
>-|TRBV11-2|TRBJ2-6
CASSPRTSGANVLTF
TGTGCCAGCAGCCCCCGGACCTCTGGGGCCAACGTCCTGACTTTC
>-|TRBV30|TRBJ2-7
CAWSVREQYF
TGTGCCTGGAGTGTACGCGAGCAGTACTTC
>TRBD1|TRBV30|TRBJ1-1
CAHGQGFTEAFF
TGTGCACACGGACAGGGGTTTACTGAAGCTTTCTTT
>TRBD1|TRBV28|TRBJ1-1
CASSSGQGIWTEAFF
TGTGCCAGCAGTTCAGGACAGGGTATATGGACTGAAGCTTTCTTT